This T cell receptor beta chain is drawn from a study of control samples from healthy donors and cancer patients. Clones were read by immunoSEQ multiplex PCR, and TCRdb kept only the in-frame ones, dropping some. This repertoire shows tens of thousands of clones, roughly 84% found once; its top ten account for about 15%. The receptor comes from a man between 50 and 59 years old in good health. The sample was blood.

The CDR3 DNA is TGTGCCATCATGAGTCTAGTTAATGAGCAGTTCTTC. Translation gives CAIMSLVNEQFF. J is TRBJ2-1 and V is TRBV10-3, with unresolved D. This CDR3 contains 12 residues. Germline CDR1 is ENHRY and CDR2 is SYGVKD. Trimming shortened V by 7 bases and J by 7 bases, and 11 bases separated the two germline ends.